These 21 T cell receptor beta chains share one sample of origin, sequenced in a study of T-cell memory formation after mild COVID-19. Via MiXCR, TCRdb re-called the 5' RACE reads, giving one row per CDR3 protein. The repertoire holds roughly 130,000 distinct CDR3 sequences, with approximately 15% as singletons. The sequenced material came from PBMCs or a T cell subset sorted from them (not recorded which). These receptors all come from an adult woman who had mild COVID-19 (a few samples of this study predate the infection). Cell type and time point are not known.

The chain uses TRBV28 and TRBJ2-3, with 10 bases fitting TRBD2. The CDR3 has 16 residues. CDR1 is MDHEN, CDR2 SYDVKM, per germline. Trimming took 2 bases from V and 3 from J; bases not matched to a gene: 5. CDR3 residues: CASSLVVAGGTDTQYF. The CDR3 DNA is TGTGCCAGCAGTTTAGTGGTAGCGGGAGGTACAGATACGCAGTATTTT.

V gene TRBV11-3 combines with J gene TRBJ2-1; possible D gene TRBD2, 5 bases. With 6 bases removed from V and 11 bases from J, the gap between germline ends came to 14 bases. The CDR3 length is 12 residues. Per germline, CDR1 SGHNT and CDR2 YENEEA. CDR3 amino acids: CASRQLGYQQFF. The CDR3 DNA reads as TGTGCCAGCAGACAACTAGGTTATCAGCAGTTCTTC.

This clonotype was observed a handful of times. The chain links TRBV11-2 to TRBJ2-5; D is ambiguous. The CDR3 is 13 residues long. Trimming removed 4 bases from V and 7 bases from J, with 13 bases in between. Germline CDR1 reads SGHAT; CDR2 reads FQNNGV. The chain's CDR3 is CASSYGPSLTQYF. The DNA of the CDR3 is TGTGCCAGCAGCTATGGGCCTTCTTTGACCCAGTACTTC.

This clonotype has more than one count but fewer than ten. The chain is built from TRBV5-4 and TRBJ2-5; a possible D gene is TRBD1 (6 bases). Trimming cost V 1 base and J 1 base, with 8 bases left between them. The CDR3 is made up of 14 amino acids. Germline V gene sequence: CDR1 SGHNT, CDR2 YYREEE (reference sequence). The chain's CDR3 is CASSLTGSQETQYF. CDR3 DNA: TGTGCCAGCAGCTTGACAGGGTCCCAAGAGACCCAGTACTTC.

V gene TRBV20-1 combines with J gene TRBJ1-1; 8 bases agree with TRBD1. The CDR3 contains 14 residues. The junction had 10 bases not matched to a gene; V was cut back by 6 bases and J by 4 bases. CDR1 and CDR2 (germline): DFQATT, SNEGSKA (reference sequence). This CDR3 is CSARSGGGGTEAFF. The CDR3 DNA sequence: TGCAGTGCGCGCTCAGGGGGCGGTGGCACTGAAGCTTTCTTT.

V and J are TRBV13 and TRBJ2-2, with D hard to call. CDR1 and CDR2 (germline): PRHDT, FYEKMQ (reference sequence). V was trimmed by 1 base and J by 4 bases, leaving 10 bases between them. The CDR3 consists of 15 residues. The CDR3 bases are TGTGCCAGCAGCTTAGCCGCTGGGTCCACCGGGGAGCTGTTTTTT. Translating it yields CASSLAAGSTGELFF.

The rearrangement links TRBV29-1 to TRBJ1-2, with 8 bases identical to TRBD1. The CDR3 contains 13 residues. Losses at the gene ends were 7 bases for V and 8 bases for J; bases not matched to a gene: 12. The germline gives CDR1 SQVTM, CDR2 ANQGSEA. The CDR3 is CSAEGQGAKGYTF. CDR3 sequence (DNA): TGCAGCGCTGAGGGGCAGGGGGCAAAGGGCTACACCTTC.

Turning to this clonotype: Compared with germline, one end of the junction differs, possibly owing to a read error. The chain links TRBV5-5 to TRBJ2-7; TRBD1 is a possible D gene (6 bases). This CDR3 is 13 amino acids long. Germline V gene sequence: CDR1 SGHKS, CDR2 YYEKEE (reference sequence). This chain's CDR3 is CASSPLIDRSTCF. In nucleotides, the CDR3 is TGTGCCAGCAGCCCACTTATAGACAGGTCCACCTGCTTC.

This clonotype showed up just a few times. The chain carries TRBV2 and TRBJ2-1; D gene ambiguous. This CDR3 comprises 17 residues. Trimming stripped 4 bases from V and 1 base from J, with 17 bases between. Germline V CDR1 and CDR2: SNHLY, FYNNEI. In DNA form, the CDR3 reads TGTGCCAGCAGTGCAGGATTTGGGGTAGGGTCCTACAATGAGCAGTTCTTC. This translates into CASSAGFGVGSYNEQFF.

The chain is built from TRBV5-1 and TRBJ2-3; D possibly corresponds to TRBD1 (6 bases). This CDR3 is 16 amino acids long. Trimming cost V 1 base and J 3 bases, with 15 bases left between them. Germline CDR1 and CDR2: SGHRS and YFSETQ. The CDR3 sequence: CASSLLTGQGTDTQYF. Written as DNA, the CDR3 is TGCGCCAGCAGCTTGTTGACCGGTCAGGGGACAGATACGCAGTATTTT.

The chain joins TRBV21-1 to TRBJ2-5; the D call in the table, TRBD1, was not verified against the DNA. TRBV21-1 is assigned pseudogene status. This CDR3 contains 16 residues. CDR3 sequence reads: CASRVPYLPEGGTQYF. The CDR3 DNA sequence: TGTGCCAGCAGGGTCCCGTATCTTCCCGAAGGTGGGACCCAGTACTTC.

In this sample, this clonotype turned up a few times. This chain joins TRBV20-1 and TRBJ1-1; D possibly corresponds to TRBD1 (5 bases). Trimming left V 6 bases short and J 7 bases short, with 15 bases between. The CDR3 contains 12 residues. Per the germline V gene, CDR1 is DFQATT and CDR2 is SNEGSKA (reference sequence). CDR3 sequence reads: CSADPRVHEAFF. The CDR3 DNA reads as TGCAGTGCCGACCCCAGGGTACATGAAGCTTTCTTT.

The J gene is TRBJ2-3, the V gene TRBV2, with 8 positions matching TRBD2. The ends lost 6 bases at V and 1 base at J; junction bases unmatched: 6. The CDR3 runs to 15 residues. Germline V gene lookup returns CDR1 SNHLY and CDR2 FYNNEI. This CDR3 reads CASRGSGGRTDTQYF. DNA of the CDR3: TGTGCCAGCAGGGGCAGCGGGGGCCGCACAGATACGCAGTATTTT.

J is TRBJ2-7 and V is TRBV10-3; D unclear. Looked up from germline, CDR1 is ENHRY and CDR2 is SYGVKD. CDR3 length: 12 residues. The V gene lost 6 bases and the J gene lost 3 bases, with 9 bases spanning the gap. The CDR3 DNA reads as TGTGCCATCAGAGGAGCGAACTACGAGCAGTACTTC. Protein: CAIRGANYEQYF.

The sample holds a few counts of this clonotype. V gene TRBV12-3 or TRBV12-4 combines with J gene TRBJ1-2, with a possible D match to TRBD1 (6 bases). CDR3 size: 15 residues. Trimming removed 6 bases at V and 8 bases at J, with 22 bases between. The CDR3: CASSNPYRARGGYTF. CDR3 nucleotides: TGTGCCAGCAGCAATCCTTACAGGGCGAGGGGGGGCTACACCTTC.

The chain couples TRBV4-3 to TRBJ2-4; a possible D gene is TRBD2 (6 bases). V was clipped by 0 bases and J by 1 base, with 13 bases between them. The CDR3 sequence is 17 residues long. Germline CDR1 is LGHNA and CDR2 is YSLEER. The CDR3 bases are TGCGCCAGCAGCCAAGATGGGCCGGGAGTTGCCAAAAACATTCAGTACTTC. Protein sequence: CASSQDGPGVAKNIQYF.

This clonotype was counted only a few times. This chain joins TRBV29-1 and TRBJ2-6, with D possibly being TRBD1 (8 bases). The CDR3 runs to 17 residues. V lost 4 bases and J lost 4, with 20 bases in between. Per the germline V gene, CDR1 is SQVTM and CDR2 is ANQGSEA. In DNA form, the CDR3 reads TGCAGCGTTGCGGCGGTACAGGGGGGGTTCGGGGCCAACGTCCTGACTTTC. Its protein product is CSVAAVQGGFGANVLTF.

The J gene is TRBJ2-3, the V gene TRBV24-1, with 8 positions matching TRBD2. V shed 0 bases and J 1 base; nucleotides not matched to a gene: 5. CDR1 and CDR2 from the germline V gene are KGHDR and SFDVKD. The CDR3 runs to 17 residues. The CDR3 DNA sequence: TGTGCCACCAGTGATTTGAGCGGGAGATTGGGCACAGATACGCAGTATTTT. Its translation: CATSDLSGRLGTDTQYF.

The chain links TRBV27 to TRBJ2-3; no definite D call. The V end was cut by 3 bases, the J end by 0 bases, with 7 bases between. This CDR3 is 14 amino acids long. Germline CDR1 reads MNHEY; CDR2 reads SMNVEV (reference sequence). CDR3 protein: CASSFPSSTDTQYF. The CDR3 coding sequence is TGTGCCAGCAGTTTCCCCAGTAGCACAGATACGCAGTATTTT.

In this sample, this clonotype is medium-sized (0.01 to 0.1%). V is TRBV4-1 and J is TRBJ2-7; D call uncertain. CDR3 size: 15 residues. Per the germline V gene, CDR1 is MGHRA and CDR2 is YSYEKL. Trimming removed 0 bases from V and 4 bases from J, with 13 bases in between. The CDR3 sequence: CASSQEAAPGYEQYF. The CDR3 bases are TGCGCCAGCAGCCAAGAGGCCGCACCGGGTTACGAGCAGTACTTC.

This clonotype was picked up a small number of times. This chain uses TRBV2 with TRBJ1-2, with TRBD1 matching 9 bases. Germline CDR1 SNHLY, CDR2 FYNNEI. The CDR3 runs 15 residues. The V and J ends lost 2 bases and 6 bases, in that order; junction bases with no gene match: 7. CDR3 amino acids: CASSEKATGGHGYTF. For the CDR3, the DNA is TGTGCCAGCAGTGAAAAAGCTACAGGGGGCCATGGCTACACCTTC.